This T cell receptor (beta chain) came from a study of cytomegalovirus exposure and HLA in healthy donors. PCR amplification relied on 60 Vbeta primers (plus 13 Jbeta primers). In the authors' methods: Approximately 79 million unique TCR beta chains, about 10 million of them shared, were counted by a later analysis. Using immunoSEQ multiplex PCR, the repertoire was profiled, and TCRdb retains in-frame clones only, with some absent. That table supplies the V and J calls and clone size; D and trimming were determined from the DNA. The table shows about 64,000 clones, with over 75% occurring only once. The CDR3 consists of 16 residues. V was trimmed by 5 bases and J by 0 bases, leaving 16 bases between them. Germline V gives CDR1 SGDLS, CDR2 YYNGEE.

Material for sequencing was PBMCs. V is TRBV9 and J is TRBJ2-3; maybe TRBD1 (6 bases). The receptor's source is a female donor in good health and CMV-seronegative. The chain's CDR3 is CASSFTGKGSTDTQYF. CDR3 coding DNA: TGTGCCAGCAGTTTTACAGGGAAGGGAAGCACAGATACGCAGTATTTT.